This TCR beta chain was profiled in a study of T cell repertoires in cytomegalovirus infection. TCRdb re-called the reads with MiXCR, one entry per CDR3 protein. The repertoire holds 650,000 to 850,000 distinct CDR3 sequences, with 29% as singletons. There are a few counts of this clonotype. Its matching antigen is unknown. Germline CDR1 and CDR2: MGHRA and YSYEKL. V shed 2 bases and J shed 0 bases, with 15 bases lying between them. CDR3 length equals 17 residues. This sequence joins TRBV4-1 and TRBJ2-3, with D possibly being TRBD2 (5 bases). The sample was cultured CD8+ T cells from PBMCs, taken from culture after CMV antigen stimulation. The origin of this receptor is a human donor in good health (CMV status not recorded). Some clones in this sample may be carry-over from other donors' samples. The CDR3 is CASSQIPQRPSTDTQYF. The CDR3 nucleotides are TGCGCCAGCAGCCAAATACCTCAGCGGCCTAGCACAGATACGCAGTATTTT.